These 22 T cell receptor beta chains came from one sample sequenced in a study of T cell responses to AZD1222 COVID-19 vaccine. Produced via immunoSEQ multiplex PCR; TCRdb's table is partial and in-frame only. The repertoire consists of 200,000 to 250,000 clones, with 90% to 95% occurring once and the leading ten covering roughly 0.99%. The source material was peripheral blood, sampled on day 0 of MenACWY control vaccination. These receptors all stem from an adult in good health.

The chain uses TRBV27 and TRBJ2-1; D is possibly TRBD1 or TRBD2 (6 bases each). V lost 6 bases and J lost 3, with 9 bases in between. The CDR3 is 13 residues long. The germline gives CDR1 MNHEY, CDR2 SMNVEV (reference sequence). The CDR3 DNA follows: TGTGCCAGCAGAGGGGGGCACTACAATGAGCAGTTCTTC. Translation: CASRGGHYNEQFF.

The gene calls are TRBV9 and TRBJ2-3, with 11 bases lining up with TRBD2. Germline trimming cut 3 bases from V and 0 bases from J; bases unmatched to any gene: 6. Looked up from germline, CDR1 is SGDLS and CDR2 is YYNGEE. The CDR3 loop spans 17 amino acids. CDR3 nucleotide sequence: TGTGCCAGCAGCGGGGCTAGCGGGGGGCACAGCACAGATACGCAGTATTTT. Its translation is CASSGASGGHSTDTQYF.

The gene calls are TRBV5-6 and TRBJ1-1, with D perhaps matching TRBD1 (6 bases). Trimming left V 0 bases short and J 5 bases short, with 11 bases between. The CDR3 length is 14 residues. Germline V CDR1 and CDR2: SGHDT, YYEEEE. The CDR3 loop reads CASSLGPTGTEAFF. In DNA, the CDR3 is TGTGCCAGCAGCTTGGGACCCACAGGGACTGAAGCTTTCTTT.

The gene calls are TRBV19 and TRBJ1-6; D is possibly TRBD1 (5 bases). Germline CDR1 reads LNHDA; CDR2 reads SQIVND (reference sequence). This CDR3 contains 16 residues. V was clipped by 10 bases and J by 4 bases, with 20 bases between them. This chain's CDR3 is CATRTGDGRYNSPLHF. DNA of the CDR3: TGTGCCACACGGACTGGGGACGGACGGTATAATTCACCCCTCCACTTT.

The rearrangement joins TRBV10-3 to TRBJ1-1, with TRBD1 identical over 7 bases. CDR1 and CDR2 (germline): ENHRY, SYGVKD. J was trimmed by 4 bases and V by 6 bases; bases with no gene match: 11. The CDR3 runs to 15 residues. The CDR3 DNA is TGTGCCATCAGAGTTACAGGGGCTGGCGGCACTGAAGCTTTCTTT. This codes for CAIRVTGAGGTEAFF.

The rearrangement links TRBV5-1 to TRBJ1-6, with D possibly matching TRBD1 (6 bases). Trimming removed 3 bases at V and 6 bases at J, with 13 bases between. The CDR3 is 15 amino acids. Germline V gene sequence: CDR1 SGHRS, CDR2 YFSETQ. DNA for the CDR3: TGCGCCAGCAGCTCTCGGACAGACATTAATTCACCCCTCCACTTT. This translates into CASSSRTDINSPLHF.

The V and J genes are TRBV19 and TRBJ2-1, with TRBD2 identical over 9 bases. V trimming: 5 bases; J trimming: 3 bases; junction bases outside the gene matches: 5. The germline V gene has CDR1 LNHDA and CDR2 SQIVND (reference sequence). This CDR3 region has 15 residues. CDR3 amino acids: CASSVSSGDYNEQFF. The CDR3 nucleotides are TGTGCCAGTAGTGTTTCTAGCGGGGACTACAATGAGCAGTTCTTC.

J is TRBJ2-1 and V is TRBV11-2; 8 nucleotides align to TRBD2. CDR1 is SGHAT, CDR2 FQNNGV, per germline. This CDR3 spans 17 amino acids. V shed 5 bases, J shed 3 bases, and the junction held 12 bases outside the gene matches. The chain's CDR3 is CASSPMRGATHYNEQFF. The CDR3 DNA sequence: TGTGCCAGCAGCCCTATGCGGGGGGCCACTCACTACAATGAGCAGTTCTTC.

CDR3 residues: CASSPQAGGVKVDTQYF. DNA for the CDR3: TGTGCCAGCTCACCGCAGGCAGGAGGGGTAAAGGTAGATACGCAGTATTTT. This chain uses TRBV18 with TRBJ2-3; TRBD2 might be the D (6 bases). Trimming cost V 3 bases and J 5 bases, with 21 bases left between them. This CDR3 has 17 residues. Per the germline V gene, CDR1 is KGHSH and CDR2 is LQKENI.

The J gene is TRBJ2-1, the V gene TRBV9, with a weak D call TRBD2 (6 bases). V was clipped by 3 bases and J by 7 bases, with 17 bases between them. Germline V CDR1 and CDR2: SGDLS, YYNGEE. The CDR3 covers 15 residues. CDR3 nucleotide sequence: TGTGCCAGCAGCGCCCGGAGGGAACCCCTAAATGAGCAGTTCTTC. Protein sequence: CASSARREPLNEQFF.

V gene TRBV28 combines with J gene TRBJ1-6, with TRBD1 identical over 10 bases. This CDR3 comprises 14 residues. Germline lookup yields CDR1 MDHEN and CDR2 SYDVKM. J lost 7 bases, V lost 6 bases, and 3 bases had no gene match. DNA for the CDR3: TGTGCCAGCAGGACAGGGGGCACAAATTCACCCCTCCACTTT. Translation: CASRTGGTNSPLHF.

This chain uses TRBV5-6 with TRBJ1-1; a weak D match, TRBD1 (5 bases). This CDR3 has 16 residues. Trimming removed 1 base from V and 3 bases from J, with 16 bases in between. Looked up from germline, CDR1 is SGHDT and CDR2 is YYEEEE. The CDR3 spells CASSLYSTLGDTEAFF. The CDR3 coding sequence is TGTGCCAGCAGCTTGTATTCCACCCTAGGGGACACTGAAGCTTTCTTT.

The chain joins TRBV20-1 to TRBJ2-7; D unclear. In germline, CDR1 is DFQATT, CDR2 SNEGSKA (reference sequence). V gave up 4 bases and J gave up 1 base, with 5 bases separating them. This CDR3 is built from 11 residues. CDR3: CSAKRSYEQYF. The CDR3 DNA follows: TGCAGTGCTAAGCGATCCTACGAGCAGTACTTC.

The chain carries TRBV28 and TRBJ1-3; D possibly corresponds to TRBD1 (6 bases). V was trimmed by 5 bases and J by 4 bases, leaving 15 bases between them. This CDR3 region has 15 residues. Germline V CDR1 and CDR2: MDHEN, SYDVKM. The CDR3 region is CASSLTGAVGNTIYF. The CDR3 nucleotides are TGTGCCAGCAGTCTAACGGGGGCGGTGGGAAACACCATATATTTT.

The gene calls are TRBV7-8 and TRBJ1-1, with unresolved D. This CDR3 contains 15 residues. V was cut by 1 base and J by 1 base, with 10 bases left in between. Per germline, CDR1 SGHVS and CDR2 FQNEAQ. CDR3 protein: CASSLGSGWNTEAFF. DNA for the CDR3: TGTGCCAGCAGCTTAGGTAGCGGCTGGAACACTGAAGCTTTCTTT.

The chain combines TRBV19 with TRBJ1-5; possible D gene TRBD1, 5 bases. With 5 bases removed from V and 4 bases from J, the gap between germline ends came to 12 bases. This CDR3 has 14 amino acids. The germline CDR1 and CDR2 sequences are LNHDA and SQIVND (reference sequence). The CDR3 spells CASSVTGSNQPQHF. The CDR3 DNA follows: TGTGCCAGTAGTGTTACAGGTTCTAATCAGCCCCAGCATTTT.

V is TRBV6-5 and J is TRBJ1-1; the match to TRBD1 covers 7 bases. In germline, CDR1 is MNHEY, CDR2 SVGAGI. CDR3 length equals 14 residues. Trimming at V came to 2 bases and at J to 1 base, leaving 1 base not matched to a gene. CDR3 DNA sequence: TGTGCCAGCAGTTACAGGACAGGGAACACTGAAGCTTTCTTT. Translation gives CASSYRTGNTEAFF.

V gene TRBV5-6 combines with J gene TRBJ1-4, with D uncertain. With 5 bases removed from V and 0 bases from J, the gap between germline ends came to 8 bases. The CDR3 is 14 amino acids. Germline CDR1 and CDR2: SGHDT and YYEEEE. The CDR3 protein is CASSHGTTNEKLFF. CDR3 DNA: TGTGCCAGCAGTCACGGCACAACTAATGAAAAACTGTTTTTT.

The rearrangement joins TRBV30 to TRBJ2-7; D tentatively fits TRBD1 or TRBD2 (6 bases each). This CDR3 contains 14 residues. The germline V and J ends were trimmed by 4 bases and 6 bases, with 19 bases remaining between them. Germline V lookup: CDR1 GTSNPN, CDR2 SVGIG (reference sequence). CDR3 protein: CAWTGASVSSEQYF. CDR3 bases: TGTGCCTGGACAGGGGCTAGCGTTTCGAGCGAGCAGTACTTC.

The rearrangement uses TRBV2 and TRBJ2-3; D gene ambiguous. This CDR3 has 12 amino acids. Trimming left V 8 bases short and J 1 base short, with 7 bases between. Germline CDR1 reads SNHLY; CDR2 reads FYNNEI. The CDR3 here is CASSWGTDTQYF. The CDR3 nucleotides read TGTGCCAGCTCCTGGGGCACAGATACGCAGTATTTT.

V is TRBV7-2 and J is TRBJ2-7; tentative D call: TRBD1 (6 bases). CDR1 is SGHTA and CDR2 is FQGNSA in the germline V gene. V dropped 3 bases and J dropped 3 bases, with 12 bases sitting between them. The CDR3 has 14 residues. CDR3 sequence reads: CASSLGYRDYEQYF. The CDR3, as DNA: TGTGCCAGCAGCTTGGGCTACAGGGACTACGAGCAGTACTTC.

In its sample, this clone was seen a few times. The chain links TRBV9 to TRBJ1-2; 7 bases map to TRBD1. V lost 7 bases and J lost 2; bases outside the gene matches: 5. CDR1 is SGDLS and CDR2 is YYNGEE in the germline V gene. CDR3 length: 13 amino acids. The CDR3 loop is CASAQGQNYGYTF. Here the CDR3 DNA reads TGTGCCAGCGCCCAGGGACAGAACTATGGCTACACCTTC.